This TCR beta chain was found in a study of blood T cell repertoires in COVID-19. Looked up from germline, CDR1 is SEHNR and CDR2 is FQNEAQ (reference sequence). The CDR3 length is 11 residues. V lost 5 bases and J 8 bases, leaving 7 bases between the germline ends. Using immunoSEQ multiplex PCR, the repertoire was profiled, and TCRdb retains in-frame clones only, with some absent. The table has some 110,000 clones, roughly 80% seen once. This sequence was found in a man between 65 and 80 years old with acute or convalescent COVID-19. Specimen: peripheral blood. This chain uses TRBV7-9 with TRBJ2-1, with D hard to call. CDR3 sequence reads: CASSPSYEQFF. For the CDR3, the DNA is TGTGCCAGCAGCCCGAGCTATGAGCAGTTCTTC.